The rows below give T cell receptor beta chains drawn from one sample of a study of blood T cell repertoires in COVID-19. The table came from immunoSEQ multiplex PCR; TCRdb's copy has only in-frame clones and leaves some out. The repertoire consists of fewer than 450,000 clones, with 88% occurring once and the leading ten covering 2% to 2.5%. The specimen was PBMCs or T cells enriched from blood (not recorded which). The receptors here all came from a middle-aged woman with acute COVID-19. Both conserved end residues are part of each CDR3. D genes are given only for firm matches. Some rows mark clone size as missing; the rest say once, few, many or name a class of expanded clone.

>TRBV2|.|.|TRBJ2-1
TGTGCCAGCAGTAGGAGGGGGGGCCACAATGAGCAGTTCTTC
CASSRRGGHNEQFF
>TRBV4-1|.|TRBD2|TRBJ2-1
TGCGCCAGCAGCCAAGTTCTGCCAGCGGGGGTTACTTATGAGCAGTTCTTC
CASSQVLPAGVTYEQFF
>TRBV18|.|.|TRBJ1-3
TGTGCCAGCTCACCCCAAGCGGTTTCGTCTGGAAACACCATATATTTT
CASSPQAVSSGNTIYF
>TRBV2|.|.|TRBJ2-5
TGTGCCAGCAGTGACAGGTATCAAGAGACCCAGTACTTC
CASSDRYQETQYF
>TRBV4-1|.|.|TRBJ1-2
TGCGCCAGCAGCCAACCCGGGACTAACTATGGCTACACCTTC
CASSQPGTNYGYTF
>TRBV14|.|.|TRBJ1-2
TGTGCCAGCAGCCAAGATCACAGGCTCGGCTACACCTTC
CASSQDHRLGYTF
>TRBV24-1|.|.|TRBJ1-1
TGTGCCACCAGGGACAGCCGTATGAACACTGAAGCTTTCTTT
CATRDSRMNTEAFF
>TRBV24-1|.|TRBD1|TRBJ2-1
TGTGCCACCAGTGACCCACGGACAGGGGAAAACTACAATGAGCAGTTCTTC
CATSDPRTGENYNEQFF
>TRBV18|.|.|TRBJ1-1
TGTGCCAGCTCACCGACTATGAACACTGAAGCTTTCTTT
CASSPTMNTEAFF
>TRBV5-1|few|TRBD1|TRBJ1-2
TGCGCCAGCAGCCCGGACAGGGCGGTAGGCTACACCTTC
CASSPDRAVGYTF
>TRBV7-2|.|.|TRBJ2-5
TGTGCCAGCAGCTTAACGCGCGAGACCCAGTACTTC
CASSLTRETQYF
>TRBV5-6|.|TRBD1|TRBJ2-2
TGTGCCAGCAGCTCCCTTTTTGACAGGGATAACACCGGGGAGCTGTTTTTT
CASSSLFDRDNTGELFF
>TRBV7-9|.|.|TRBJ2-7
TGTGCCAGCAGCTTAGCAGGAGGGCTCGCCGAGCAGTACTTC
CASSLAGGLAEQYF